This T cell receptor beta chain is drawn from a study of shared clonotypes between healthy human individuals. Study results and caveats: In general, naive subsets displayed greater estimated richness than memory subsets did. Rarefaction gave evidence that sorted-subset sequencing remained incomplete despite large depth.

The germline gives CDR1 GTSNPN, CDR2 SVGIG (reference sequence). The V end was cut by 4 bases, the J end by 8 bases, with 11 bases between. The CDR3 spans 12 residues. About this clone: What it binds is unknown.

TCRdb's copy holds only in-frame clones and misses some; the assay was immunoSEQ multiplex PCR. The table records around 2,000,000 clones, over 85% of them present only once. Naive CD8 cells were CD45RO-negative, positively selected for CCR7, excluding terminally differentiated effector memory CD45RA+ cells. The clonotype originates from a man aged 18 to 30 in good health. Sequenced material: naive CD8+ T cells sorted from blood. This chain links TRBV30 with TRBJ1-4, with D unresolved. Here the CDR3 reads CAWTGPAEKLFF. The CDR3 DNA follows: TGTGCCTGGACTGGACCTGCGGAAAAACTGTTTTTT.